This is a list of T cell receptor beta chains from one sample in a study of blood T cell repertoires in COVID-19. This table comes from immunoSEQ multiplex PCR, and its TCRdb copy is limited to in-frame clones, with some not included. The sample yields over 50,000 clones, 88% seen once. The sample consisted of peripheral blood. These receptors all stem from a human donor in a cohort sampled during active COVID-19. Both conserved end residues are part of each CDR3. The order of the fields is clone size, V gene, D gene, J gene, CDR3 protein, CDR3 DNA. The D gene is left open where the match is weak. Where a row states a size, it is once, few, many or the class of an expanded clone; other rows omit it.

>.|TRBV5-1|TRBD1|TRBJ1-1
CASSLGGQAVDIF
TGCGCCAGCAGCTTGGGGGGACAGGCCGTGGACATCTTT
>.|TRBV21-1|.|TRBJ2-3
CASSKERRTGSTDTQYF
TGTGCCAGCAGCAAAGAGAGGAGGACAGGGAGCACAGATACGCAGTATTTT
>once|TRBV3-1/TRBV3-2|TRBD2|TRBJ2-5
CASSLAGGGEETQYF
TGTGCCAGCAGCCTAGCGGGGGGGGGAGAAGAGACCCAGTACTTC
>.|TRBV27|TRBD1|TRBJ2-5
CASSLDRGRRRETQYF
TGTGCCAGCAGTCTCGACAGGGGGCGGAGGCGTGAGACCCAGTACTTC
>.|TRBV29-1|.|TRBJ2-1
CSVRTSAGGSYNEQFF
TGCAGCGTCCGTACTAGTGCCGGGGGCTCCTACAATGAGCAGTTCTTC
>.|TRBV5-1|.|TRBJ1-5
CASSPGGGQPQHF
TGCGCCAGCAGCCCCGGGGGTGGCCAGCCCCAGCATTTT
>.|TRBV28|TRBD2|TRBJ2-3
CASSLAVAGGTDTQYF
TGTGCCAGCAGTTTGGCCGTAGCGGGAGGGACAGATACGCAGTATTTT
>once|TRBV20-1|TRBD1|TRBJ1-2
CSARDQGTATF
TGCAGTGCTAGAGATCAGGGGACAGCGACCTTC
>.|TRBV4-2|TRBD2|TRBJ2-1
CASSQSPTSGGARNEQFF
TGTGCCAGCAGCCAAAGCCCGACTAGCGGGGGGGCACGCAATGAGCAGTTCTTC
>.|TRBV7-9|.|TRBJ1-2
CASSTVGREGSGYTF
TGTGCCAGCAGCACCGTCGGCAGGGAGGGTAGTGGCTACACCTTC
>.|TRBV30|.|TRBJ1-1
CAWRGRWGIPEAFF
TGTGCCTGGAGGGGGAGGTGGGGTATCCCTGAAGCTTTCTTT
>.|TRBV11-2|TRBD2|TRBJ2-7
CASSWTSPSSYEQYF
TGTGCCAGCAGCTGGACTAGCCCAAGCTCCTACGAGCAGTACTTC
>.|TRBV14|TRBD2|TRBJ2-3
CASSQDWLAGTFTDTQYF
TGTGCCAGCAGCCAAGATTGGCTAGCGGGGACTTTCACAGATACGCAGTATTTT
>once|TRBV7-2|TRBD2|TRBJ2-1
CASSSKLAGLNEQFF
TGTGCCAGCAGCTCCAAACTAGCGGGGTTGAATGAGCAGTTCTTC
>.|TRBV7-6|.|TRBJ1-2
CASSLAGTIGYTF
TGTGCCAGCAGCTTAGCGGGGACAATAGGCTACACCTTC
>.|TRBV7-2|TRBD2|TRBJ2-1
CASSPQGGLANNEQFF
TGTGCCAGCAGCCCCCAAGGGGGACTAGCCAACAATGAGCAGTTCTTC
>.|TRBV9|TRBD1|TRBJ2-7
CASSLGQFSYEQYF
TGTGCCAGCAGCTTGGGACAGTTCTCCTACGAGCAGTACTTC
>.|TRBV6-2/TRBV6-3|.|TRBJ1-5
CASSYRGSRNQPQHF
TGTGCCAGCAGTTACCGAGGAAGTCGGAATCAGCCCCAGCATTTT
>.|TRBV6-4|.|TRBJ2-1
CASSDYYSGSNFNEQFF
TGTGCCAGCAGTGACTACTATTCCGGGAGCAATTTCAATGAGCAGTTCTTC
>few|TRBV7-9|.|TRBJ2-2
CASRSNTGELFF
TGTGCCAGCAGATCAAACACCGGGGAGCTGTTTTTT
>.|TRBV11-1|.|TRBJ1-6
CASSADRGNSPLHF
TGTGCCAGCAGCGCCGATAGGGGAAATTCACCCCTCCACTTT
>few|TRBV6-5|.|TRBJ2-5
CASRLDTSGETQYF
TGTGCCAGCAGACTGGACACTTCTGGGGAGACCCAGTACTTC
>.|TRBV3-1/TRBV3-2|TRBD1|TRBJ1-4
CASRPGGREKLFF
TGTGCCAGCCGACCAGGGGGCCGGGAAAAACTGTTTTTT
>.|TRBV9|.|TRBJ1-6
CASSGTGNSPLHF
TGTGCCAGCAGCGGAACAGGGAATTCACCCCTCCACTTT
>.|TRBV5-1|.|TRBJ2-7
CASSLGGDSYEQYF
TGCGCCAGCAGCTTGGGTGGAGACTCCTACGAGCAGTACTTC
>.|TRBV29-1|.|TRBJ1-5
CSVETGDKQPQHF
TGCAGCGTTGAAACGGGGGATAAGCAGCCCCAGCATTTT
>.|TRBV7-3|.|TRBJ2-3
CASSYGGSTDTQYF
TGTGCCAGCAGCTACGGGGGAAGCACAGATACGCAGTATTTT
>.|TRBV5-1|.|TRBJ2-5
CASSLSPIASGETQYF
TGCGCCAGCAGTTTATCCCCTATAGCCTCAGGGGAGACCCAGTACTTC
>.|TRBV7-9|.|TRBJ2-2
CASLRDSGSGELFF
TGTGCCAGCCTCCGGGACTCCGGATCCGGGGAGCTGTTTTTT
>.|TRBV20-1|.|TRBJ2-1
CSASLPVRNEQFF
TGCAGTGCTAGTCTTCCCGTTCGGAATGAGCAGTTCTTC
>.|TRBV7-2|TRBD2|TRBJ2-3
CASSLALAGAADTQYF
TGTGCCAGCAGCTTAGCGCTAGCGGGAGCGGCTGATACGCAGTATTTT
>.|TRBV18|.|TRBJ1-1
CASSPQDRSTEAFF
TGTGCCAGCTCACCACAAGATAGGAGCACTGAAGCTTTCTTT
>.|TRBV7-2|TRBD2|TRBJ2-2
CASSFRGGSWTGELFF
TGTGCCAGCAGCTTTAGGGGCGGGAGTTGGACCGGGGAGCTGTTTTTT
>.|TRBV5-6|TRBD1|TRBJ1-3
CASSLVQGGRSGNTIYF
TGTGCCAGCAGCTTGGTTCAGGGGGGCCGCTCTGGAAACACCATATATTTT
>once|TRBV11-2|.|TRBJ2-2
CASSLQVGLVGELFF
TGTGCCAGCAGCCTGCAAGTGGGACTTGTCGGGGAGCTGTTTTTT
>.|TRBV7-9|.|TRBJ2-3
CASSLTKNTDTQYF
TGTGCCAGCAGCCTGACAAAGAACACAGATACGCAGTATTTT
>few|TRBV7-9|TRBD2|TRBJ2-3
CASSPPGLAGDSTQYF
TGTGCCAGCAGCCCCCCGGGACTAGCGGGAGATAGTACGCAGTATTTT
>.|TRBV12-3/TRBV12-4|.|TRBJ1-1
CASSLLRNTEAFF
TGTGCCAGCAGTTTACTGAGGAACACTGAAGCTTTCTTT
>.|TRBV7-9|TRBD2|TRBJ2-3
CASSPRGGGAKGTDTQYF
TGTGCCAGCAGCCCCCGGGGCGGGGGGGCCAAGGGCACAGATACGCAGTATTTT
>.|TRBV29-1|TRBD2|TRBJ2-2
CSVFSTSGAKTGELFF
TGCAGCGTCTTCTCAACTAGCGGGGCAAAGACCGGGGAGCTGTTTTTT
>once|TRBV7-8|.|TRBJ1-2
CASSHPQGSGTKHTF
TGTGCCAGCAGCCACCCCCAGGGTTCAGGGACAAAACACACCTTC